These 32 T cell receptor beta chains were all obtained from the same sample, sequenced in a study of OX40 agonist ivuxolimab in advanced cancers. Only in-frame clones appear in the TCRdb table, and some are missing; sequencing was by immunoSEQ multiplex PCR. Among approximately 52,000 clones, approximately 94% were seen once, and the ten largest hold more than 10%. Specimen: CD4+ or CD8+ T cells sorted from blood, collected in a trial of the OX40 agonist ivuxolimab. Source of these receptors: an adult with an advanced solid tumor such as melanoma, head and neck, liver or kidney cancer.

V and J are TRBV4-3 and TRBJ2-1, with D possibly being TRBD2 (5 bases). The CDR3 totals 15 residues. In germline, CDR1 is LGHNA, CDR2 YSLEER. Deletions cut 1 base from V and 6 bases from J, with 13 bases between. The chain's CDR3 is CASSQGTAPGNEQFF. The DNA for the CDR3 is TGCGCCAGCAGCCAAGGGACTGCCCCGGGCAATGAGCAGTTCTTC.

J is TRBJ2-1 and V is TRBV19; 9 nucleotides line up with TRBD2. V dropped 3 bases and J dropped 5; count of bases not matched to a gene: 5. This CDR3 spans 15 amino acids. Looked up from germline, CDR1 is LNHDA and CDR2 is SQIVND (reference sequence). CDR3 region: CASSMNLAGHNEQFF. In nucleotides, the CDR3 is TGTGCCAGTAGTATGAATCTAGCGGGACACAATGAGCAGTTCTTC.

This clone was recorded only once. V and J are TRBV4-1 and TRBJ2-7; no clear D. Germline values: CDR1 MGHRA, CDR2 YSYEKL. Trimming removed 0 bases at V and 6 bases at J, with 9 bases between. This CDR3 is 13 amino acids long. The CDR3 here is CASSQDSFREQYF. The CDR3 DNA follows: TGCGCCAGCAGCCAAGATTCCTTTCGCGAGCAGTACTTC.

The J gene is TRBJ1-1, the V gene TRBV4-1; no reliable D call. The CDR3 covers 14 residues. V was trimmed by 5 bases and J by 1 base, leaving 11 bases between them. Germline V gene data show CDR1 as MGHRA and CDR2 as YSYEKL. The CDR3 reads CASSSRTGNTEAFF. DNA for the CDR3: TGCGCCAGCAGCTCCCGGACGGGGAACACTGAAGCTTTCTTT.

V gene TRBV23-1 combines with J gene TRBJ2-7; tentative D call: TRBD1 (5 bases). TRBV23-1 is sorted into the ORF group, with uncertain function. V dropped 0 bases and J dropped 7 bases, with 7 bases sitting between them. The CDR3 has 12 amino acids. The CDR3 region has the DNA TGCGCCAGCAGTCAATCGGACAATGAGCAGTACTTC. Encoded protein: CASSQSDNEQYF.

The V and J genes are TRBV19 and TRBJ1-2, with D tentatively TRBD1 (5 bases). Germline V CDR1 and CDR2: LNHDA, SQIVND (reference sequence). The CDR3 covers 12 residues. The V end lost 7 bases, the J end lost 7 bases, and 13 bases lay between the germline ends. CDR3 in amino acids: CASNPARGGYTF. CDR3 DNA: TGTGCCAGTAACCCCGCGAGGGGTGGCTACACCTTC.

V is TRBV4-1 and J is TRBJ2-7; TRBD2 aligns across 9 bases. CDR3 length equals 16 residues. J lost 3 bases, V lost 4 bases, and 10 bases had no gene match. Germline V gives CDR1 MGHRA, CDR2 YSYEKL. The DNA of the CDR3 is TGCGCCAGCAGCCCTCACCATAGCGGGAGCGGCTACGAGCAGTACTTC. Protein product: CASSPHHSGSGYEQYF.

The chain has TRBV23-1 and TRBJ2-7; D not certain. TRBV23-1 is assigned to the ORF class and has an uncertain function. The V gene lost 6 bases and the J gene lost 5 bases, with 14 bases spanning the gap. CDR3 size: 13 residues. The CDR3 region has the DNA TGCGCCAGCAGCCTGGTTAATCGAAACGAGCAGTACTTC. The encoded protein is CASSLVNRNEQYF.

The chain combines TRBV9 with TRBJ2-5; D may be TRBD1 or TRBD2 (6 bases each). Trimming shortened V by 0 bases and J by 2 bases, and 11 bases separated the two germline ends. The CDR3 extends over 15 amino acids. Germline V CDR1 and CDR2: SGDLS, YYNGEE. CDR3 sequence: CASSVGGGTQETQYF. The CDR3 DNA reads TGTGCCAGCAGCGTAGGAGGGGGGACGCAAGAGACCCAGTACTTC.

V is TRBV5-1 and J is TRBJ2-2; D ambiguous. Germline V CDR1 and CDR2: SGHRS, YFSETQ. The V gene lost 5 bases and the J gene lost 0 bases, with 20 bases spanning the gap. The CDR3 sequence is 18 residues long. The CDR3 region is CASRLFLDLPPNTGELFF. The CDR3 nucleotides read TGCGCCAGCAGACTTTTTCTAGATCTACCCCCGAACACCGGGGAGCTGTTTTTT.

The chain couples TRBV7-3 to TRBJ2-2; no definite D call. V was shortened by 5 bases and J by 6 bases, with 7 bases between the two germline ends. There are 12 residues in the CDR3. Germline loops: CDR1 SGHTA, CDR2 FQGTGA. CDR3 protein: CASSQGSGELFF. The CDR3 coding sequence is TGTGCCAGCAGCCAAGGATCCGGGGAGCTGTTTTTT.

This rearrangement joins TRBV5-5 to TRBJ2-7, with TRBD1 matching 9 bases. Germline CDR1 reads SGHKS; CDR2 reads YYEKEE (reference sequence). The CDR3 runs to 13 residues. V gave up 5 bases and J gave up 4 bases; unmatched junction bases: 4. CDR3 nucleotide sequence: TGTGCCAGCAGGACCGGGACAGGGTACGAGCAGTACTTC. Protein: CASRTGTGYEQYF.

CDR3 nucleotide sequence: TGTGCCAGCAGTTACACCTCAACAGCCTACGAGCAGTACTTC. Amino acids: CASSYTSTAYEQYF. The chain has TRBV6-5 and TRBJ2-7; D not resolved. Per germline, CDR1 MNHEY and CDR2 SVGAGI. CDR3 length: 14 residues. Trimming removed 2 bases from V and 2 bases from J, with 10 bases in between.

V and J are TRBV2 and TRBJ2-7; 8 nucleotides line up with TRBD1. From germline, CDR1 is SNHLY and CDR2 FYNNEI. V shed 2 bases and J 5 bases; nucleotides not matched to a gene: 2. The CDR3 has 13 amino acids. CDR3 nucleotide sequence: TGTGCCAGCAGTGAAAACAGGGGGGACGAGCAGTACTTC. As protein: CASSENRGDEQYF. The variable domain in full, completed from reference TRBV2 and TRBJ2-7, reads EPEVTQTPSHQVTQMGQEVILRCVPISNHLYFYWYRQILGQKVEFLVSFYNNEISEKSEIFDDQFSVERPDGSNFTLKIRSTKLEDSAMYFCASSENRGDEQYFGPGTRLTVT.

CDR3 in amino acids: CASSSGQGPYGYTF. In DNA, the CDR3 is TGTGCCAGCAGCTCCGGACAGGGACCCTATGGCTACACCTTC. V and J are TRBV9 and TRBJ1-2, with 8 bases that match TRBD1. Germline loops: CDR1 SGDLS, CDR2 YYNGEE. The CDR3 runs 14 residues. After removal of 4 bases from V and 4 bases from J, the junction contained 6 bases not matched to a gene.

The V gene is TRBV7-9, the J gene TRBJ2-2; D gene uncertain. Germline V lookup: CDR1 SEHNR, CDR2 FQNEAQ (reference sequence). V was cut by 1 base and J by 1 base, with 4 bases left in between. CDR3 length: 14 residues. CDR3 bases: TGTGCCAGCAGCTTAGAGGGGAACACCGGGGAGCTGTTTTTT. Translated: CASSLEGNTGELFF.

The rearrangement uses TRBV2 and TRBJ1-5; D is uncertain. Trimming pared 1 base from V and 4 bases from J, leaving 5 bases between. CDR3 length equals 13 residues. Germline V gene lookup returns CDR1 SNHLY and CDR2 FYNNEI. The CDR3 here is CASSEGMNQPQHF. The CDR3, as DNA: TGTGCCAGCAGTGAAGGTATGAATCAGCCCCAGCATTTT.

This sequence joins TRBV6-1 and TRBJ1-5; possible D gene TRBD1, 6 bases. The germline CDR1 and CDR2 sequences are MNHNS and SASEGT. The CDR3 is made up of 14 amino acids. V lost 2 bases and J lost 7, with 12 bases in between. The CDR3 sequence: CASSETGGIQPQHF. Here the CDR3 DNA reads TGTGCCAGCAGTGAAACGGGGGGCATACAGCCCCAGCATTTT.

The chain joins TRBV2 to TRBJ1-2, with 9 bases that match TRBD1. V lost 4 bases and J lost 4; bases outside the gene matches: 7. Germline V CDR1 and CDR2: SNHLY, FYNNEI. CDR3 length equals 15 residues. CDR3 in amino acids: CASSVQGAGIYGYTF. The CDR3 nucleotides are TGTGCCAGCAGTGTACAGGGGGCTGGTATCTATGGCTACACCTTC. The full variable domain, completed using reference TRBV2 and TRBJ1-2, is EPEVTQTPSHQVTQMGQEVILRCVPISNHLYFYWYRQILGQKVEFLVSFYNNEISEKSEIFDDQFSVERPDGSNFTLKIRSTKLEDSAMYFCASSVQGAGIYGYTFGSGTRLTVV.

V usage is TRBV7-9 and J usage is TRBJ2-7; 9 positions match TRBD1. Germline V gene lookup returns CDR1 SEHNR and CDR2 FQNEAQ (reference sequence). V was clipped by 5 bases and J by 5 bases; unmatched bases: 10. This CDR3 has 15 amino acids. CDR3 in amino acids: CASSRGQGKGDEQYF. The CDR3 DNA reads as TGTGCCAGCAGCCGCGGACAGGGGAAAGGGGACGAGCAGTACTTC.

The chain links TRBV28 to TRBJ2-1; the D is unclear. In germline, CDR1 is MDHEN, CDR2 SYDVKM. Trimming shortened V by 4 bases and J by 5 bases, and 15 bases separated the two germline ends. There are 15 residues in the CDR3. The CDR3 DNA reads as TGTGCCAGCAGTTACGTGACCGTAACCGACAATGAGCAGTTCTTC. Amino acids: CASSYVTVTDNEQFF.

The chain links TRBV10-3 to TRBJ2-3, with 7 positions matching TRBD1. This CDR3 spans 14 amino acids. Germline-derived CDR1 and CDR2 are ENHRY and SYGVKD. V shed 5 bases, J shed 6 bases, and the junction held 8 bases outside the gene matches. CDR3 in amino acids: CAISPQGRDDTQYF. The CDR3 DNA sequence: TGTGCCATCAGTCCACAGGGGCGAGACGATACGCAGTATTTT.

The V call is TRBV19, the J call TRBJ2-3; no reliable D call. CDR1 LNHDA and CDR2 SQIVND come from the germline V gene (reference sequence). Trimming left V 3 bases short and J 5 bases short, with 15 bases between. CDR3 length: 15 residues. CDR3 protein: CASSIKGSQRDTQYF. CDR3 bases: TGTGCCAGTAGTATTAAGGGAAGTCAGCGAGATACGCAGTATTTT. Full variable domain (outside the CDR3, taken from reference TRBV19 and TRBJ2-3): DGGITQSPKYLFRKEGQNVTLSCEQNLNHDAMYWYRQDPGQGLRLIYYSQIVNDFQKGDIAEGYSVSREKKESFPLTVTSAQKNPTAFYLCASSIKGSQRDTQYFGPGTRLTVL.

V gene TRBV7-2 combines with J gene TRBJ2-3; unclear D gene. Trimming cost V 3 bases and J 6 bases, with 10 bases left between them. The CDR3 runs to 13 residues. CDR1 SGHTA and CDR2 FQGNSA come from the germline V gene. The CDR3 DNA sequence: TGTGCCAGCAGCTTTCTCCCCGGGGATACGCAGTATTTT. Amino acid sequence: CASSFLPGDTQYF.

This chain connects TRBV19 to TRBJ1-4, with a possible D match to TRBD1 (6 bases). This CDR3 is built from 14 residues. Per the germline V gene, CDR1 is LNHDA and CDR2 is SQIVND (reference sequence). Trimming shortened V by 3 bases and J by 6 bases, and 11 bases separated the two germline ends. The CDR3 DNA follows: TGTGCCAGTAGTATCCACTCAGGGGATGAAAAACTGTTTTTT. This gives the protein CASSIHSGDEKLFF.

J is TRBJ2-1 and V is TRBV9, with D maybe TRBD2 (6 bases). The V and J ends lost 3 bases and 4 bases respectively, with 14 bases between them. In germline, CDR1 is SGDLS, CDR2 YYNGEE. This CDR3 contains 15 residues. CDR3 sequence: CASSETGTHYNEQFF. The CDR3 bases are TGTGCCAGCAGCGAGACCGGGACTCATTACAATGAGCAGTTCTTC.

The genes are TRBV2 and TRBJ2-5; TRBD2 agrees at 7 bases. Germline V gene sequence: CDR1 SNHLY, CDR2 FYNNEI. Trimming took 5 bases from V and 4 from J; bases not matched to a gene: 7. The CDR3 spans 14 residues. The CDR3 spells CASSTSGGSETQYF. CDR3 nucleotide sequence: TGTGCCAGCAGTACCTCGGGGGGATCAGAGACCCAGTACTTC.

The genes are TRBV28 and TRBJ2-7; 7 bases map to TRBD1. Germline V gives CDR1 MDHEN, CDR2 SYDVKM. There are 14 residues in the CDR3. J was trimmed by 3 bases and V by 5 bases; bases with no gene match: 7. CDR3 amino acids: CASSPGTDLYEQYF. The CDR3 DNA reads as TGTGCCAGCAGTCCCGGGACAGACCTCTACGAGCAGTACTTC. The full variable domain, completed using reference TRBV28 and TRBJ2-7, is DVKVTQSSRYLVKRTGEKVFLECVQDMDHENMFWYRQDPGLGLRLIYFSYDVKMKEKGDIPEGYSVSREKKERFSLILESASTNQTSMYLCASSPGTDLYEQYFGPGTRLTVT.

The chain recombines TRBV7-2 with TRBJ2-1, with 11 bases lining up with TRBD2. This CDR3 region has 15 residues. The V gene's germline CDR1 is SGHTA and CDR2 FQGNSA. Trimming at V came to 6 bases and at J to 5 bases, leaving 6 bases not matched to a gene. This CDR3 is CASSPTSGGHNEQFF. For the CDR3, the DNA is TGTGCCAGCAGTCCTACTAGCGGGGGCCACAATGAGCAGTTCTTC.

The CDR3 sequence: CASSLKVGTHYEQYF. CDR3 bases: TGTGCCAGCAGCTTGAAGGTTGGCACCCATTACGAGCAGTACTTC. The rearrangement links TRBV5-6 to TRBJ2-7; D gene ambiguous. Trimming removed 1 base from V and 4 bases from J, with 15 bases in between. This CDR3 region has 15 residues. In germline, CDR1 is SGHDT, CDR2 YYEEEE.

The rearrangement joins TRBV28 to TRBJ2-7, with 7 bases lining up with TRBD2. This CDR3 is built from 14 residues. Germline V gene lookup returns CDR1 MDHEN and CDR2 SYDVKM. V lost 4 bases and J lost 1; bases outside the gene matches: 4. CDR3 region: CASSWGGPSYEQYF. CDR3 DNA sequence: TGTGCCAGCAGTTGGGGGGGTCCTTCCTACGAGCAGTACTTC.

V usage is TRBV11-2 and J usage is TRBJ2-5, with TRBD2 matching over 7 bases. With V trimmed by 3 bases and J by 1 base, 5 bases remained unmatched. Germline CDR1 and CDR2: SGHAT and FQNNGV. CDR3 size: 15 residues. CDR3 protein: CASSLGRTSQETQYF. Written as DNA, the CDR3 is TGTGCCAGCAGCTTGGGTCGGACTAGCCAAGAGACCCAGTACTTC.